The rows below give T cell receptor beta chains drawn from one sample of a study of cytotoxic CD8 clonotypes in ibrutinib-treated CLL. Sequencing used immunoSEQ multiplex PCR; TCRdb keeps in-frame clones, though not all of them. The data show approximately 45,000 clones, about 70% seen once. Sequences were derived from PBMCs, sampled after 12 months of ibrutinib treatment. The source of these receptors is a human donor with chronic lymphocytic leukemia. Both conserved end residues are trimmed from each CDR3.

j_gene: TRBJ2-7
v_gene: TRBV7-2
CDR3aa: ASSRQGAHEQY

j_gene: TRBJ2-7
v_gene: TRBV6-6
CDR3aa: ASRTGEGGSYEQY

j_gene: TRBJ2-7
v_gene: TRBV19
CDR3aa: ASTSGVRDKFYEQY

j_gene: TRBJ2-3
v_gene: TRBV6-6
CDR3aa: ASSSGGAGTDTQY

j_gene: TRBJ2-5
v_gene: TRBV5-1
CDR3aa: ASSINRQAPQETQY

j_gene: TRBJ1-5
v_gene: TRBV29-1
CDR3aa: SVGQGQDQPQH

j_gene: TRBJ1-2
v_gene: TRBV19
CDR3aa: ASSITSSLNYGYT

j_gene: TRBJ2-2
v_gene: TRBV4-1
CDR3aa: ASSQTGGFGNTGELF

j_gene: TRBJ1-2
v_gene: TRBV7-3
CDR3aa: ASSLSLSLTGLYGYT

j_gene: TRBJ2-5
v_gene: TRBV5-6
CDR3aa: ASSFLAETQY

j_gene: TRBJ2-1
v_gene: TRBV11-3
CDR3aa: ASNVLATRNEQF

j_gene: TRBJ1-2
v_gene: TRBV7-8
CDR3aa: ASSLRQTPGGYGYT

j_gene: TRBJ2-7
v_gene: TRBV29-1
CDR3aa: SAGNRGTYEQY

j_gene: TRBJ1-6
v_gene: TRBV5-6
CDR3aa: ASSQRKNRSSYNSPLH

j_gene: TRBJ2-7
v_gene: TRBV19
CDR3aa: ASSGLAGGTYEQY

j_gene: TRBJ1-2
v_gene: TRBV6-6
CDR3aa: ASTPYGREFYGYT

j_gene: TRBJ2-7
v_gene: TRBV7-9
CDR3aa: ASSPRGQGSREQY

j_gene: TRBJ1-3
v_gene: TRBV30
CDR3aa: AWIPRGSNSGNTIY

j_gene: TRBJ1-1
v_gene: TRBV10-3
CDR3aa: AISESARGTEAF

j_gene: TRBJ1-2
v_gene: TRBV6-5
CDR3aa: ASRRFNYGYT

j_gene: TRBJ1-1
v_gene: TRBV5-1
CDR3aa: ASSLWSGYEAF

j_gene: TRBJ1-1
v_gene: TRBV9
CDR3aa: ASSAAGNTEAF

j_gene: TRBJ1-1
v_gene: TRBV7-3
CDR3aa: ASSLTAGTEAF

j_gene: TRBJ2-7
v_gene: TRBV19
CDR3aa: ASSPTGWGYEQY

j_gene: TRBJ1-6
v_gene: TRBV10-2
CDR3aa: ASSVAGGALASSPLH

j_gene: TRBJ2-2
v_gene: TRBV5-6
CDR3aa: ASSAAQETGTGWSGELF

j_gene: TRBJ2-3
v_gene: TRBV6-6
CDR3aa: ASTAGAHPDTQY

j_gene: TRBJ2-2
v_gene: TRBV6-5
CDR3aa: ASSYLQGNTGELF

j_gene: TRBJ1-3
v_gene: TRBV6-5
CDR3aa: ASSKGQSGNTIY

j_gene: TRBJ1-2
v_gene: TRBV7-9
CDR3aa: ASSSGQSGYT

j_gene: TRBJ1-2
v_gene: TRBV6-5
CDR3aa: ASSYRADYGYT

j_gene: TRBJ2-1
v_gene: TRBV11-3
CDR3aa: ASSLGAELAYNEQF

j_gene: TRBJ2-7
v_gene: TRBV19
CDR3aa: ASSAGQGNYEQY

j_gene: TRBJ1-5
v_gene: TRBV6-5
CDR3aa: ASSADRGGNQPQH

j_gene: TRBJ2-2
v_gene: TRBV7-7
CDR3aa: ASSLAGGPTGELF

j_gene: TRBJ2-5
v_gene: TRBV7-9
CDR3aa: ASSVRDNQETQY

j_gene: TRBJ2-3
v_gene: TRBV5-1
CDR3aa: ASSLDPTGVSTDTQY

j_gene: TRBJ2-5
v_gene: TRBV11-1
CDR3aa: ASSREETQY

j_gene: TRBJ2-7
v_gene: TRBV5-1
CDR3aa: ASSLEGWLYEQY

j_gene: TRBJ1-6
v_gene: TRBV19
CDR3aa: ASSPDREALNSPLH

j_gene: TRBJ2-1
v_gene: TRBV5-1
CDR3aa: ASSYGQDEVDEQF

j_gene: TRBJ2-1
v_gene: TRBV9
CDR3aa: ASSVDGGGASYNEQF

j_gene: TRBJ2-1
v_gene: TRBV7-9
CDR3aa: ASRTSGGAYNEQF

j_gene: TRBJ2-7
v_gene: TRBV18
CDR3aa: ASSQGVNYEQY

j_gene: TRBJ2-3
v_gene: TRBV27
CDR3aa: ASSLERPDVRWVTQY

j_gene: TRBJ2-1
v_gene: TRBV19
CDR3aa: ASSPSGGASEQF

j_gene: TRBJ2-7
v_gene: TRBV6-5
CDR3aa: ASSGLKGTAEQY

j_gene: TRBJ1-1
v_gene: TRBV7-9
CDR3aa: ASSPSLLGTTEAF

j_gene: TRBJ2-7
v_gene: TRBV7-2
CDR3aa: ASSLEVGNHEQY

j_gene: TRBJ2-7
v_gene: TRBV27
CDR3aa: ASSFLTSGFYEQY

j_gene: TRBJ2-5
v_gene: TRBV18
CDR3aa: ASSHTLPGGDSVETQY

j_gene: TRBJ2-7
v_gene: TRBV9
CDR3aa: ASSPLRGVRAEQY

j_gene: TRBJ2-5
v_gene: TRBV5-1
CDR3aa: ASSQAGGQETQY

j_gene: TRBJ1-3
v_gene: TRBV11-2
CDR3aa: ASSPGQGARGNTIY

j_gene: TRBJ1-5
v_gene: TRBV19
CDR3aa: ASSTLDRAGNQPQH

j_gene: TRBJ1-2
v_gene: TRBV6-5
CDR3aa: ASSYSPGNYGYT

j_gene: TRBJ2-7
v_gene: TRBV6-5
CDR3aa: ASRYRDRGYEQY

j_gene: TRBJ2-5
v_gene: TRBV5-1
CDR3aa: ASSPISGEETQY